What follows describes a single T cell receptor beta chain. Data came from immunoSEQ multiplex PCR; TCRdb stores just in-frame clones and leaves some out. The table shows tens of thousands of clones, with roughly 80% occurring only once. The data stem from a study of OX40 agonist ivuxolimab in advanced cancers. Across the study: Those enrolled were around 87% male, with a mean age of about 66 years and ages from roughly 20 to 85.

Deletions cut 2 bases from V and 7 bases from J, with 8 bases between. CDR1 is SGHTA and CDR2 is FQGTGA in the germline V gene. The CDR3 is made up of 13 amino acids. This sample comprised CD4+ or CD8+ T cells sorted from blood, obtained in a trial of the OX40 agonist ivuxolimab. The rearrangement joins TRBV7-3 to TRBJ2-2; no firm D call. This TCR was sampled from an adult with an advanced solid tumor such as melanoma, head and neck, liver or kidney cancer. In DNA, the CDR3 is TGTGCCAGCAGCTTAGTGGGCCACGGGGAGCTGTTTTTT. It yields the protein CASSLVGHGELFF.